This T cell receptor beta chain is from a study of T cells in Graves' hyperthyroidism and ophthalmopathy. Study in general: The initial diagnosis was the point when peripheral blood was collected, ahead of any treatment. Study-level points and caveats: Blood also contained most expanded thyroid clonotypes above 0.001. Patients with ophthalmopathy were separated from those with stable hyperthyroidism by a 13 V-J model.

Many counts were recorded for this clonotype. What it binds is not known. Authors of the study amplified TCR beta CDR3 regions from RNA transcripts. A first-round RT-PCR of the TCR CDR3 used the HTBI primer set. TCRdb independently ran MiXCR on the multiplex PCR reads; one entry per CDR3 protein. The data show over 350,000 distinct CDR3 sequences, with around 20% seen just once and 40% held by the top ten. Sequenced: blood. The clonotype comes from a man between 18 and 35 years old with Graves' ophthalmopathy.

CDR3 in DNA: TGCGCCAGCAGCTTGGTAGGGACAGATAATCACAATGAGCAGTTCTTC. As protein: CASSLVGTDNHNEQFF. This chain links TRBV5-1 with TRBJ2-1, with TRBD1 matching 7 bases. The CDR3 length is 16 residues. Germline CDR1 SGHRS, CDR2 YFSETQ. The ends lost 0 bases at V and 5 bases at J; junction bases unmatched: 8.